This is a list of T cell receptor beta chains from one sample in a study of T-cell memory formation after mild COVID-19. TCRdb passed the 5' RACE reads through MiXCR, listing each CDR3 protein once. There are more than 300,000 distinct CDR3 sequences in the sample; around an eighth occur only once, and around 20% lies in the top ten. Input material: PBMCs or a T cell subset sorted from them (not recorded which). Receptors originate from a man between 18 and 35 years old who had mild COVID-19 (a few samples of this study predate the infection). Cell type and time point are not known. CDR3s include the opening cysteine and the closing phenylalanine or tryptophan. Fields, in order: D gene, V gene, clone size, J gene, CDR3 DNA, CDR3 protein. A D gene is named only where the DNA matches it firmly. Not every row has a clone size; where given, it reads once, few, many or a size class.

TRBD1	TRBV6-1	-	TRBJ2-7	TGTGCCAGCAGTGAAGGGGGACAGGGGCTCTACGAGCAGTACTTC	CASSEGGQGLYEQYF
-	TRBV7-3	few	TRBJ2-1	TGTGCCAGCAGCTTAAAGTATGGGTTCGAGCAGTTCTTC	CASSLKYGFEQFF
TRBD2	TRBV27	few	TRBJ2-1	TGTGCCAGCAGCCTAGCGGGGGCCGGCAATGAGCAGTTCTTC	CASSLAGAGNEQFF
TRBD1	TRBV11-2	few	TRBJ1-1	TGTGCCAGCAGCTCCCTGAGACAGGGGGCGAGAGGCACTGAAGCTTTCTTT	CASSSLRQGARGTEAFF
TRBD1	TRBV7-2	-	TRBJ2-2	TGTGCCAGCTTTTCCTCCGGGACAGTCAACGGGGAGCTGTTTTTT	CASFSSGTVNGELFF
-	TRBV5-6	many	TRBJ2-1	TGTGCCAGCAGCTGGGAAAAAGGGTCCCCCTACAATGAGCAGTTCTTC	CASSWEKGSPYNEQFF
-	TRBV7-2	-	TRBJ2-7	TGTGCCAGCAGCTTAGTGGGGACCAGCTCCTACGAGCAGTACTTC	CASSLVGTSSYEQYF
TRBD1	TRBV5-1	many	TRBJ1-4	TGCGCCAGCAGCCTAGGGGGGACAGGGGACGAAAAACTGTTTTTT	CASSLGGTGDEKLFF
-	TRBV5-1	many	TRBJ2-3	TGCGCCAGCAGCTTGGCCGTGTCGGATACGCAGTATTTT	CASSLAVSDTQYF
TRBD1	TRBV12-3/TRBV12-4	-	TRBJ1-6	TGTGCCAGCAGTCCCCAGGGGGAGGGTTCACCCCTCCACTTT	CASSPQGEGSPLHF
-	TRBV3-1	many	TRBJ2-3	TGTGCCAGCAGCCCAATGACAGCCACAGATACGCAGTATTTT	CASSPMTATDTQYF
TRBD1	TRBV12-3/TRBV12-4	many	TRBJ2-5	TGTGCCAGCAGCCGACAGGGGGAGTTATGGAAGACCCAGTACTTC	CASSRQGELWKTQYF
-	TRBV29-1	-	TRBJ2-7	TGCAGCGTTAGGGCCGGGACAAGCTACGAGCAGTACTTC	CSVRAGTSYEQYF
TRBD1	TRBV6-2/TRBV6-3	-	TRBJ1-1	TGTGCCAGCAGTTACTACTGGACAGGGGGCACTGAAGCTTTCTTT	CASSYYWTGGTEAFF
-	TRBV4-1	-	TRBJ2-3	TGCGCCAGCAGCCAAGGGGCCAGGGAAAGCACAGATACGCAGTATTTT	CASSQGARESTDTQYF